This is a list of T cell receptor beta chains from one sample in a study of blood T cell repertoires in COVID-19. Clones were sequenced by immunoSEQ multiplex PCR, and TCRdb holds only the in-frame ones, with some missing. This table holds 100,000 to 150,000 clones, about nine tenths found once. Sequencing was done on a sample of peripheral blood. The source of these receptors is a man aged 55 to 69 with COVID-19, enrolled during active disease. The CDR3 runs from the conserved cysteine through the conserved F or W. The D gene is left open where the match is weak. Size is stated for part of the rows, as once, few or many counts, or as a class when the clone is expanded.

cdr3_aa cdr3_nt clone_size j_call d_call v_call
CSGQGHNYEQYF TGCAGCGGACAGGGACATAACTACGAGCAGTACTTC - TRBJ2-7 TRBD1 TRBV29-1
CASSFSPYQETQYF TGTGCCAGCAGTTTCTCCCCCTACCAAGAGACCCAGTACTTC - TRBJ2-5 - TRBV27
CASSLDRVYEQYF TGTGCCAGCAGTTTGGACAGGGTCTACGAGCAGTACTTC - TRBJ2-7 TRBD1 TRBV2
CASSKEALSPVRYEQYF TGTGCCAGCAGCAAAGAAGCCCTTTCCCCTGTACGATACGAGCAGTACTTC few TRBJ2-7 - TRBV21-1
CASTTQPGQGSPEMDTQYF TGCGCCAGCACCACCCAACCGGGACAGGGGAGTCCCGAGATGGATACGCAGTATTTT - TRBJ2-3 TRBD1 TRBV5-1
CASSKGQGRNEKLFF TGTGCCAGCAGCAAAGGTCAGGGGCGAAATGAAAAACTGTTTTTT - TRBJ1-4 - TRBV21-1
CASSPMSYNEQFF TGCGCCAGCAGCCCTATGTCCTACAATGAGCAGTTCTTC - TRBJ2-1 - TRBV4-1
CASSTKPGTGFTDTQYF TGTGCCAGTAGCACAAAACCCGGGACAGGGTTCACAGATACGCAGTATTTT - TRBJ2-3 TRBD1 TRBV19
CASSTPDRYYEQYF TGTGCCAGCAGCACTCCTGACAGGTACTACGAGCAGTACTTC - TRBJ2-7 - TRBV5-8
CASSSSSGNTIYF TGTGCCAGCAGCTCCAGCTCTGGAAACACCATATATTTT - TRBJ1-3 - TRBV7-2
CSASVQPNTEAFF TGCAGTGCTAGTGTACAACCGAACACTGAAGCTTTCTTT - TRBJ1-1 - TRBV20-1
CAISDRDFYNEQFF TGTGCCATCAGTGACCGGGACTTTTACAATGAGCAGTTCTTC - TRBJ2-1 - TRBV10-3
CASSWTGITEAFF TGTGCCAGCAGTTGGACAGGGATCACTGAAGCTTTCTTT - TRBJ1-1 TRBD1 TRBV2
CASSQSGTGYQPQHF TGTGCCAGCAGCCAAAGTGGGACAGGGTACCAGCCCCAGCATTTT - TRBJ1-5 TRBD1 TRBV14
CASISPRDRGRRWYF TGCGCCAGCATCTCACCCCGGGACAGGGGGCGCAGGTGGTACTTC - TRBJ2-7 TRBD1 TRBV10-1
CASSIDYSGNTIYF TGTGCCAGTAGTATAGACTACTCTGGAAACACCATATATTTT - TRBJ1-3 - TRBV19
CASSLGQGNQPQHF TGTGCCAGCAGCCTAGGACAGGGAAATCAGCCCCAGCATTTT - TRBJ1-5 TRBD1 TRBV3-1/TRBV3-2
CASSQTLTGDSTYEQYF TGCGCCAGCAGCCAAACCCTTACGGGGGACAGCACCTACGAGCAGTACTTC - TRBJ2-7 - TRBV4-1
CAISGTSGGSTDTQYF TGTGCCATCAGTGGGACTAGCGGGGGAAGCACAGATACGCAGTATTTT once TRBJ2-3 TRBD2 TRBV10-3
CASSLLRGKNEQFF TGTGCCAGCAGCCTGCTCAGGGGAAAGAATGAGCAGTTCTTC - TRBJ2-1 - TRBV7-2
CASSYGRNTGELFF TGTGCCAGCAGTTACGGGCGAAACACCGGGGAGCTGTTTTTT - TRBJ2-2 - TRBV6-2/TRBV6-3
CASSWSGGSPNGYTF TGTGCCAGCAGTTGGAGCGGGGGGTCTCCCAATGGCTACACCTTC - TRBJ1-2 - TRBV6-2/TRBV6-3
CASSNRTSRQQTDTQYF TGTGCCAGCAGCAACCGGACTAGCCGTCAACAGACAGATACGCAGTATTTT - TRBJ2-3 - TRBV21-1
CASSEAEGAPEAFF TGTGCCAGCAGTGAAGCGGAGGGGGCCCCAGAAGCTTTCTTT - TRBJ1-1 TRBD1 TRBV2
CASSVDGVQYNEQFF TGTGCCAGCAGCGTAGACGGCGTACAGTACAATGAGCAGTTCTTC once TRBJ2-1 - TRBV9
CASTLLAETELFF TGTGCCAGCACCCTTCTAGCGGAGACCGAGCTGTTTTTT - TRBJ2-2 TRBD2 TRBV12-3/TRBV12-4
CASRTGTIGEKLFF TGTGCCAGCAGAACCGGGACAATCGGTGAAAAACTGTTTTTT - TRBJ1-4 - TRBV5-6
CASNYGGGALSGYTF TGTGCCAGCAATTACGGGGGGGGCGCTTTGTCGGGCTACACCTTC few TRBJ1-2 - TRBV6-6
CASSLDGNSPLHF TGTGCCAGCAGCTTAGACGGGAATTCACCCCTCCACTTT - TRBJ1-6 - TRBV7-2
CASSFGLYNTF TGTGCCAGCAGCTTTGGGCTTTACAACACCTTC - TRBJ1-2 - TRBV12-1
CASSDWTGTTTNEKLFF TGTGCCAGCAGTGATTGGACAGGGACTACAACTAATGAAAAACTGTTTTTT - TRBJ1-4 TRBD1 TRBV6-1
CASTPPRGTPNIHTDTQYF TGCGCCAGCACCCCACCGAGGGGGACACCGAATATACACACAGATACGCAGTATTTT - TRBJ2-3 - TRBV10-2
CASSLAPGGTGDSYEQYF TGCGCCAGCAGCTTGGCCCCTGGGGGGACAGGGGACTCCTACGAGCAGTACTTC - TRBJ2-7 TRBD1 TRBV5-1
CASSPWDNAYNEQFF TGTGCCAGCAGCCCGTGGGACAACGCCTACAATGAGCAGTTCTTC - TRBJ2-1 - TRBV5-4
CASTQGLDGYTF TGCGCCAGCACCCAGGGTTTGGATGGCTACACCTTC - TRBJ1-2 - TRBV10-2